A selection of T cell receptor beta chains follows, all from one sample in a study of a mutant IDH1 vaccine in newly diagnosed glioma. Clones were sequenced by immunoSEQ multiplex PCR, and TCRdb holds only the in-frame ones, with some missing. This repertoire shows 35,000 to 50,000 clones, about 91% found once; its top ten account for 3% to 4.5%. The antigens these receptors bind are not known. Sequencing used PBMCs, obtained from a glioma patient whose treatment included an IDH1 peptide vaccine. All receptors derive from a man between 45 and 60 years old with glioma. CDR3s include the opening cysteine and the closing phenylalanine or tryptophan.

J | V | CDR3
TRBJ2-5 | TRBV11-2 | CASSFSGRVGETQYF
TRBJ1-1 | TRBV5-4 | CASSLRTVATEAFF
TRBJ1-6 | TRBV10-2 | CASETGNSPLHF
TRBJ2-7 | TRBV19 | CASSSDREPYEQYF
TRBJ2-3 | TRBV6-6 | CASSSLSTDTQYF
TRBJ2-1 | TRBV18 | CASSQQKAGLGSNEQFF
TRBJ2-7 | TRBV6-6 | CASSYTGGNYEQYF
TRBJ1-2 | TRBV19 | CASNHPGHDPYGYTF
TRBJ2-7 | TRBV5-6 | CASSLGLAGAYEQYF
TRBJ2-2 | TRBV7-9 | CASSLALVGVTGELFF
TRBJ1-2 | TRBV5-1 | CASSPTDPSWGYTF
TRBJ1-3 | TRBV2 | CASSEGQAAGNTIYF
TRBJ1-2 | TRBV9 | CASSVGQGSYGYTF
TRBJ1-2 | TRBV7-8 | CASSNRDRVLENYGYTF
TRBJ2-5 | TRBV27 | CASSFGGETQYF
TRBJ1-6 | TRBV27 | CASSLWGARAHSPLHF
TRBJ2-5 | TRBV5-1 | CASSLVRAGRQETQYF
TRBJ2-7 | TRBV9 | CASSVVRSGTSVHEQYF
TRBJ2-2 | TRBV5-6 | CASSWGTGFTGELFF
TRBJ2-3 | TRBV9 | CASSVLGTGITDTQYF
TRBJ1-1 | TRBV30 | CAWTRAWRTEAFF
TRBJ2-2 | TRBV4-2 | CASSPGLSAGELFF
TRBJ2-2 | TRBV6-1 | CASSGQGYGTGELFF
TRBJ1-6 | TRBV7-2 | CASSFGLNSPLHF
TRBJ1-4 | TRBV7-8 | CASSTRLGNEKLFF
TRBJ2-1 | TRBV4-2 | CASSHDSGGSYNEQFF
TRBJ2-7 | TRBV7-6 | CASSLSGSPYEQYF
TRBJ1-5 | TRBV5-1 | CASSFGPGQPQHF
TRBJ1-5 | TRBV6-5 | CAGGEEGTTQPQHF
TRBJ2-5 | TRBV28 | CASSYRDWPQETQYF
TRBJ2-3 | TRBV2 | CASSVGTDTQYF
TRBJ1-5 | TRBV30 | CAVETFSNQPQHF